This is a list of T cell receptor beta chains from one sample in a study of blood T cells in healthy people across ages. Via MiXCR, TCRdb re-called the 5' RACE reads, giving one row per CDR3 protein. The sample has 800,000 to 950,000 distinct CDR3 sequences; 25% to 30% are singletons. These data were also filed under a second study, of T cells of mothers and their children.

The sequenced material came from blood. The receptor source for this set is a middle-aged woman in good health. Both conserved end residues are part of each CDR3. D genes are given only for firm matches. Not every row has a clone size; where given, it reads once, few, many or a size class.

NA	NA	TRBV6-1	TRBJ1-2	TGTGCCAGCAGTGAAAGTTCTCCGTACGCTGGCTACACCTTC	CASSESSPYAGYTF
NA	NA	TRBV28	TRBJ2-4	TGTGCCATCAGTTTAATTAATCCGACATTAGCCAAAAACATTCAGTACTTC	CAISLINPTLAKNIQYF
few	NA	TRBV6-5	TRBJ1-1	TGTGCCAGCAGTTACGAGGGGGGTTCTGAAGCTTTCTTT	CASSYEGGSEAFF
few	NA	TRBV29-1	TRBJ2-7	TGCAGCGGGACTACAGGTCACTACGAGCAGTACTTC	CSGTTGHYEQYF
NA	NA	TRBV6-5	TRBJ2-3	TGTGCCAGCAGTCCAGGGGCGTCATTTGATACGCAGTATTTT	CASSPGASFDTQYF
NA	TRBD2	TRBV5-1	TRBJ2-3	TGCGCCAGCAGCTTACGCGGGAGAACCGCAGATACGCAGTATTTT	CASSLRGRTADTQYF
NA	NA	TRBV6-1	TRBJ1-5	TGTGCCAGCACCACAAACAAGGGTGGGGGGGACAGCAATCAGCCCCAGCATTTT	CASTTNKGGGDSNQPQHF
NA	NA	TRBV7-2	TRBJ2-7	TGTGCCAGCAGCCCCTGCTCAAACCGCCCGTACGAGCAGTACTTC	CASSPCSNRPYEQYF
few	NA	TRBV27	TRBJ1-6	TGTGCCAGCAGACGGGGGGGAGGTAATTCACCCCTCCACTTT	CASRRGGGNSPLHF
few	NA	TRBV7-6	TRBJ2-1	TGTGCCAGCAGCTTAGCGGGGGGTTCCGATGAGCAGTTCTTC	CASSLAGGSDEQFF
NA	TRBD1	TRBV7-9	TRBJ2-7	TGTGCCAGCAGCGAAGGAACAGGGGCGTTATCCTACGAGCAGTACTTC	CASSEGTGALSYEQYF
NA	NA	TRBV7-3	TRBJ1-2	TGTGCCAGCAGCCCAACGCGGGGGGGCGGGGGCTACACCTTC	CASSPTRGGGGYTF
NA	TRBD1	TRBV12-3/TRBV12-4	TRBJ2-5	TGTGCCAGCAGCTTACAGGGGGCTTGGGAGACCCAGTACTTC	CASSLQGAWETQYF
NA	TRBD1	TRBV7-2	TRBJ2-7	TGTGCCAGCAGCTTCGGCAGGGGGCTAAACGAGCAGTACTTC	CASSFGRGLNEQYF
NA	TRBD1	TRBV29-1	TRBJ1-2	TGCAGCGTTGAACGTCGGACAGGGGACCATGGCTACACCTTC	CSVERRTGDHGYTF
NA	TRBD1	TRBV3-1	TRBJ2-3	TGTGCCAGCAGCCAAGGAGCAGCCAGGGGGCGGGAAGATACGCAGTATTTT	CASSQGAARGREDTQYF
NA	NA	TRBV7-9	TRBJ2-1	TGTGCCAGCAGCCACGGGACCTACAATGAGCAGTTCTTC	CASSHGTYNEQFF
few	NA	TRBV5-6	TRBJ1-1	TGTGCCAGCAGCTTGGCACCGTCGAACACTGAAGCTTTCTTT	CASSLAPSNTEAFF
NA	TRBD1	TRBV10-3	TRBJ2-3	TGTGCCATCACCAGACAGGGGGCTGTGGATACGCAGTATTTT	CAITRQGAVDTQYF
few	NA	TRBV18	TRBJ2-2	TGTGCCAGCTCACCAACTAGCCGAACGAACACCGGGGAGCTGTTTTTT	CASSPTSRTNTGELFF
many	NA	TRBV11-2	TRBJ2-1	TGTGCCAGCAGCTCTATACAGGTACATGAGCAGTTCTTC	CASSSIQVHEQFF
NA	NA	TRBV27	TRBJ2-1	TGTGCCAGCAGTCCCAGACTTACTACCTACAATGAGCAGTTCTTC	CASSPRLTTYNEQFF
many	NA	TRBV28	TRBJ2-5	TGTGCCAGCAGTCAAGCTCAAGAGACCCAGTACTTC	CASSQAQETQYF
many	NA	TRBV7-9	TRBJ2-6	TGTGCCAGCAGCTCTCAGGATTCCGGGGCCAACGTCCTGACTTTC	CASSSQDSGANVLTF
many	NA	TRBV20-1	TRBJ2-5	TGCAGTGCTAGATTTGACCAAGAGACCCAGTACTTC	CSARFDQETQYF
NA	NA	TRBV10-3	TRBJ2-3	TGTGCCATCAGTTCCCGGGATCCCACAGATACGCAGTATTTT	CAISSRDPTDTQYF
NA	TRBD2	TRBV20-1	TRBJ2-3	TGCAGTGCTAGTCTGACTAGCGGGACCTCAGATACGCAGTATTTT	CSASLTSGTSDTQYF
NA	TRBD2	TRBV29-1	TRBJ2-7	TGCAGCGTTGCCGGACTAGCGGGAGTCGGTTACGAGCAGTACTTC	CSVAGLAGVGYEQYF
NA	NA	TRBV29-1	TRBJ1-2	TGCAGCGGAACTGGGGGGGACGATAACTATGGCTACACCTTC	CSGTGGDDNYGYTF
few	NA	TRBV2	TRBJ2-1	TGTGCCAGCAGTGAGTGGTGGGACAATGAGCAGTTCTTC	CASSEWWDNEQFF
NA	NA	TRBV4-1	TRBJ1-5	TGCGCCAGCAGCCAAGCGGAGCATAGCAATCAGCCCCAGCATTTT	CASSQAEHSNQPQHF
many	TRBD1	TRBV4-1	TRBJ1-2	TGCGCCAGCAGCCGGGGACAGGGGACCTATGGCTACACCTTC	CASSRGQGTYGYTF
NA	NA	TRBV18	TRBJ2-4	TGTGCCAGCTCACCACCGGGGATCAAAAACATTCAGTACTTC	CASSPPGIKNIQYF
many	NA	TRBV18	TRBJ2-3	TGTGCCAGCTCACCCCCCGGACACGGCCAAGATACGCAGTATTTT	CASSPPGHGQDTQYF
NA	NA	TRBV20-1	TRBJ1-4	TGCAGTGCTAGAGATCGGACAGAATCTAATGAAAAACTGTTTTTT	CSARDRTESNEKLFF
NA	TRBD1	TRBV29-1	TRBJ1-4	TGCAGCGGGTTCCGGGACAGGGGGCCGATATCTAATGAAAGACTGTTTTTT	CSGFRDRGPISNERLFF
few	NA	TRBV25-1	TRBJ1-2	TGTGCCAGCAGTCAAAGGGGAGGGAACTATGGCTACACCTTC	CASSQRGGNYGYTF
few	TRBD2	TRBV20-1	TRBJ2-3	TGCAGTGCTACTAGCGGGGTTCGCACAGATACGCAGTATTTT	CSATSGVRTDTQYF
many	TRBD1	TRBV15	TRBJ2-7	TGTGCCACCAGCCTGGACAGGTTTATGTACGAGCAGTACTTC	CATSLDRFMYEQYF
NA	TRBD1	TRBV27	TRBJ1-1	TGTGCCAGCAGAACCCGACAGGGGGCAGACACTGAAGCTTTCTTT	CASRTRQGADTEAFF
many	NA	TRBV6-6	TRBJ2-7	TGTGCCAGCAGCCTAGACACGGTCCGAACATACAGCGAGCAGTACTTC	CASSLDTVRTYSEQYF
many	NA	TRBV4-2	TRBJ2-7	TGTGCCAGCAGCCAAACTCAGGGGAGCGAGCAGTACTTC	CASSQTQGSEQYF
few	NA	TRBV21-1	TRBJ2-1	TGTGCCAGCAGCACCCACAGGGGGGAGCAGTTCTTC	CASSTHRGEQFF
NA	NA	TRBV5-1	TRBJ2-7	TGCGCCAGCCAAGAGGAGAGCTACGAGCAGTACTTC	CASQEESYEQYF
few	TRBD1	TRBV27	TRBJ2-7	TGTGCCAGCAGGTACTCAACAACAGGGGGCGAGCAGTACTTC	CASRYSTTGGEQYF
many	TRBD1	TRBV7-7	TRBJ2-1	TGTGCTAGCAGCTTAGGGACAGGGGGCCAATACAATGAGCAGTTCTTC	CASSLGTGGQYNEQFF
few	NA	TRBV15	TRBJ1-2	TGTGCCACCAGCAGAGATGTTGGGGTCTTGGGGGCGTCTGGCTACACCTTC	CATSRDVGVLGASGYTF
few	TRBD2	TRBV5-1	TRBJ2-5	TGCGCCAGCAGCCCAATAGCGGGGGGCCAGGAGACCCAGTACTTC	CASSPIAGGQETQYF
many	NA	TRBV10-3	TRBJ2-7	TGTGCCATCAGTTCCGCAGGACTCTACGAGCAGTACTTC	CAISSAGLYEQYF
NA	TRBD2	TRBV3-1	TRBJ2-1	TGTGCCGGCAGCCACCTAAGCGGGGGCATATCCTACAATGAGCAGTTCTTC	CAGSHLSGGISYNEQFF
few	TRBD2	TRBV19	TRBJ2-5	TGTGCCAGTAGTATTGGCGGGGGGTTAGAGACCCAGTACTTC	CASSIGGGLETQYF
few	NA	TRBV7-2	TRBJ2-3	TGTGCCAGCGGGGATCCTAGCACAGATACGCAGTATTTT	CASGDPSTDTQYF